One and the same sample provided the 2 T cell receptor beta chains below, sequenced in a study of T cell responses to AZD1222 COVID-19 vaccine. Produced via immunoSEQ multiplex PCR; TCRdb's table is partial and in-frame only. The sample yields roughly 50,000 clones, about 80% seen once. Sequences were derived from peripheral blood, sampled on day 0 of AZD1222 vaccination. Every receptor here comes from an adult in good health.

The chain couples TRBV5-4 to TRBJ2-3, with TRBD1 identical over 9 bases. Germline V gene lookup returns CDR1 SGHNT and CDR2 YYREEE (reference sequence). V shed 3 bases and J 3 bases; nucleotides not matched to a gene: 5. The CDR3 loop spans 15 amino acids. The CDR3 loop is CASSWGQGVTDTQYF. The CDR3 bases are TGTGCCAGCAGCTGGGGACAGGGCGTAACAGATACGCAGTATTTT.

This clone occurred a few times. The chain is built from TRBV3-1 (or the pseudogene TRBV3-2) and TRBJ2-7, with D unclear. The germline V and J ends were trimmed by 4 bases and 7 bases, with 5 bases remaining between them. The CDR3 length is 10 residues. Germline V gene data show CDR1 as LGHDT and CDR2 as YNNKEL (reference sequence). Here the CDR3 DNA reads TGTGCCAGCAGCCGGAAAGAGCAGTACGTC. Its protein product is CASSRKEQYV.